This TCR beta chain was observed in a study of T-cell reconstitution after alpha-beta-depleted transplantation in children. Points from the study as a whole: From newly produced T cells came most of the T-cell counts and diversity one year after transplant. At around two months after transplant, the alpha-beta T cells were reportedly derived from several hundred expanded clones that came from non-depleted graft cells.

Trimming cost V 3 bases and J 2 bases; bases outside gene matches: 8. The CDR3 is 15 amino acids. Germline-derived CDR1 and CDR2 are SGDLS and YYNGEE. This clonotype was picked up many times. Its cognate antigen is unknown. TCRbeta library construction was performed incorporating unique molecular identifiers. One entry per CDR3 protein, called by TCRdb with MiXCR from the PCR reads. The sample records about 200,000 distinct CDR3 sequences, around 7.7% being singletons. The sequencing used PBMCs, mostly from graft donor cells, collected 360 days after TCRalphabeta/CD19-depleted stem cell transplant. This chain connects TRBV9 to TRBJ2-7; 7 bases fit TRBD1. The receptor comes from a male patient aged 2 to 10 who had a stem cell transplant for acute myeloid leukemia, so the T cells may come from the graft donor. CDR3 bases: TGTGCCAGCAGCGGATCAGGGGACAGACCCTACGAGCAGTACTTC. This sequence encodes CASSGSGDRPYEQYF.